The 18 T cell receptor beta chains presented below share a single source sample, sequenced in a study of shared clonotypes between healthy human individuals. Profiling relied on immunoSEQ multiplex PCR, and the TCRdb table lists in-frame clones only, not all of them. The data hold about 2.4 million clones, with roughly 93% observed a single time. The sample comprised naive CD4+ T cells from PBMCs. The subset is: CD45RA+ positively selected. Source of these receptors: a man aged 18 to 30 in good health. Some clones in this sample may be carry-over from other donors' samples.

This clone was seen a handful of times. This chain uses TRBV28 with TRBJ1-2; D is unresolved. The germline CDR1 and CDR2 sequences are MDHEN and SYDVKM. The CDR3 has 12 amino acids. V was trimmed by 3 bases and J by 5 bases, leaving 7 bases between them. CDR3 in amino acids: CASSFPMYGYTF. The CDR3 DNA reads TGTGCCAGCAGTTTCCCCATGTATGGCTACACCTTC.

On this clone itself: Other DNA sequences within the sample encode an identical CDR3. The chain recombines TRBV9 with TRBJ2-6; D unclear. The CDR3 covers 13 residues. CDR1 and CDR2 from the germline V gene are SGDLS and YYNGEE. V lost 2 bases to trimming and J lost 3 bases, with 3 bases between them. CDR3 sequence (DNA): TGTGCCAGCAGCGTGGGTGGGGCCAACGTCCTGACTTTC. The encoded protein is CASSVGGANVLTF. The variable domain in full, with the rest retrieved from reference TRBV9 and TRBJ2-6, is DSGVTQTPKHLITATGQRVTLRCSPRSGDLSVYWYQQSLDQGLQFLIQYYNGEERAKGNILERFSAQQFPDLHSELNLSSLELGDSALYFCASSVGGANVLTFGAGSRLTVL.

The chain uses TRBV27 and TRBJ2-7; D may be TRBD1 or TRBD2 (6 bases each). Trimming left V 8 bases short and J 2 bases short, with 19 bases between. This CDR3 has 15 amino acids. Germline assignment: CDR1 MNHEY and CDR2 SMNVEV (reference sequence). The chain's CDR3 is CASRMLGGRAYEQYF. The DNA of the CDR3 is TGTGCCAGCCGTATGTTGGGGGGCAGGGCCTACGAGCAGTACTTC.

This clone is a singleton in its sample. This chain links TRBV5-4 with TRBJ2-7, with a weak D call TRBD2 (6 bases). CDR1 SGHNT and CDR2 YYREEE come from the germline V gene (reference sequence). The CDR3 runs to 15 residues. Trimming cost V 1 base and J 2 bases, with 13 bases left between them. This CDR3 is CASSLFVGGTYEQYF. The CDR3 bases are TGTGCCAGCAGCTTGTTCGTGGGAGGTACCTACGAGCAGTACTTC.

The rearrangement links TRBV29-1 to TRBJ2-7; D possibly corresponds to TRBD2 (6 bases). Germline CDR1 SQVTM, CDR2 ANQGSEA. V was shortened by 3 bases and J by 8 bases, with 17 bases between the two germline ends. CDR3 length: 13 residues. The CDR3 DNA reads as TGCAGCGTTGATGTCGGGAGCGAGTTACAGCAGTACTTC. Protein product: CSVDVGSELQQYF.

This clone was counted once. The chain links TRBV5-1 to TRBJ2-5, with 7 bases matching TRBD2. CDR3 length: 15 residues. The V and J ends lost 0 bases and 5 bases, in that order; junction bases with no gene match: 7. The germline gives CDR1 SGHRS, CDR2 YFSETQ. The CDR3 DNA reads as TGCGCCAGCAGCTTGGCGGGCGGGAGATCGGAGACCCAGTACTTC. Protein: CASSLAGGRSETQYF.

V and J are TRBV5-1 and TRBJ1-1; TRBD1 is a possible D gene (5 bases). There are 13 residues in the CDR3. V lost 7 bases, J lost 6 bases, and 16 bases lay in between. CDR1 SGHRS and CDR2 YFSETQ come from the germline V gene. In DNA form, the CDR3 reads TGCGCCAGCCGGCCCGGTGGGGGTGCTGAAGCTTTCTTT. The encoded protein is CASRPGGGAEAFF.

The CDR3 spells CASSLAASGNYEQYF. CDR3 in DNA: TGTGCCAGCAGTCTGGCCGCTAGCGGGAACTACGAGCAGTACTTC. The chain employs TRBV5-6 and TRBJ2-7; 9 bases are a match to TRBD2. This CDR3 spans 15 amino acids. V was clipped by 5 bases and J by 3 bases; unmatched bases: 9. Germline V gene lookup returns CDR1 SGHDT and CDR2 YYEEEE.

The genes are TRBV7-9 and TRBJ2-1; 8 bases line up with TRBD1. CDR1 SEHNR and CDR2 FQNEAQ come from the germline V gene (reference sequence). The V and J ends lost 6 bases and 5 bases, in that order; junction bases with no gene match: 12. The CDR3 is 16 residues long. The chain's CDR3 is CASRLDRAFSNNEQFF. The DNA of the CDR3 is TGTGCCAGCAGGTTGGACAGGGCCTTTTCCAACAATGAGCAGTTCTTC.

This chain links TRBV5-1 with TRBJ2-1; weak D call: TRBD2 (5 bases). CDR3 length: 15 residues. Germline V CDR1 and CDR2: SGHRS, YFSETQ. V was pared by 0 bases and J by 1 base, with 8 bases between. The CDR3 region is CASSLGADSYNEQFF. In DNA, the CDR3 is TGCGCCAGCAGCTTGGGAGCGGATTCCTACAATGAGCAGTTCTTC.

The V gene is TRBV5-1, the J gene TRBJ1-4; D perhaps matches TRBD1 (5 bases). Deletions cut 4 bases from V and 7 bases from J, with 17 bases between. The CDR3 length is 15 residues. Germline V CDR1 and CDR2: SGHRS, YFSETQ. CDR3 amino acids: CASSPVSGGAEKLFF. Here the CDR3 DNA reads TGCGCCAGCAGCCCCGTAAGTGGTGGGGCTGAAAAACTGTTTTTT.

This clone was seen only once. The chain recombines TRBV6-5 with TRBJ1-6; TRBD1 matches 7 bases. The J segment lost 7 bases and the V segment lost 6 bases, leaving 3 bases of the junction unmatched. The CDR3 consists of 13 residues. Per germline, CDR1 MNHEY and CDR2 SVGAGI. The CDR3 sequence: CASRTGPNSPLHF. In DNA form, the CDR3 reads TGTGCCAGCAGGACAGGGCCAAATTCACCCCTCCACTTT.

The V gene is TRBV11-2, the J gene TRBJ1-5; D unresolved. Trimming stripped 0 bases from V and 0 bases from J, with 6 bases between. The CDR3 runs 15 residues. The germline V gene has CDR1 SGHAT and CDR2 FQNNGV. In DNA, the CDR3 is TGTGCCAGCAGCTTAGACGGTTATAGCAATCAGCCCCAGCATTTT. This sequence encodes CASSLDGYSNQPQHF.

About this clone: At the DNA level, this CDR3 is encoded by other sequences in the same sample as well. The CDR3 bases are TGTGCCAGCAGTTTGACTGGGGGCACTGAAGCTTTCTTT. Its translation is CASSLTGGTEAFF. The genes are TRBV28 and TRBJ1-1; D may be TRBD1 (5 bases). CDR1 is MDHEN, CDR2 SYDVKM, per germline. This CDR3 comprises 13 residues. V lost 3 bases and J lost 4, with 9 bases in between.

V usage is TRBV7-8 and J usage is TRBJ1-2, with a possible D match to TRBD1 (6 bases). Germline-derived CDR1 and CDR2 are SGHVS and FQNEAQ. V lost 1 base to trimming and J lost 4 bases, with 13 bases between them. The CDR3 contains 15 residues. The CDR3 loop is CASSLGMDSTYGYTF. The CDR3 DNA reads TGTGCCAGCAGCTTAGGTATGGACAGCACCTATGGCTACACCTTC.

CDR3 coding DNA: TGCGCCAGCAGACAGGGGGACACTGAAGCTTTCTTT. Residues: CASRQGDTEAFF. The V and J genes are TRBV4-1 and TRBJ1-1, with TRBD1 matching 8 bases. This CDR3 contains 12 residues. The V segment lost 6 bases and the J segment 3 bases; nucleotides outside the gene matches: 0. Germline V gene data show CDR1 as MGHRA and CDR2 as YSYEKL.

V and J are TRBV29-1 and TRBJ2-7; the match to TRBD1 covers 8 bases. Unmatched junction bases numbered 7, after V lost 3 bases and J lost 3 bases. This CDR3 comprises 14 residues. Germline V CDR1 and CDR2: SQVTM, ANQGSEA. For the CDR3, the DNA is TGCAGCGTTGACGTGCCCGGGACAGGCTACGAGCAGTACTTC. As protein: CSVDVPGTGYEQYF.

This chain links TRBV18 with TRBJ2-4; 13 bases match TRBD2. The CDR3 consists of 17 residues. Per germline, CDR1 KGHSH and CDR2 LQKENI. The V segment lost 3 bases and the J segment 8 bases; nucleotides outside the gene matches: 10. CDR3 region: CASSPELAGGPRDIQYF. CDR3 bases: TGTGCCAGCTCACCCGAACTAGCGGGAGGGCCGCGGGACATTCAGTACTTC. Looking up the rest from reference TRBV18 and TRBJ2-4 gives the full variable domain: NAGVMQNPRHLVRRRGQEARLRCSPMKGHSHVYWYRQLPEEGLKFMVYLQKENIIDESGMPKERFSAEFPKEGPSILRIQQVVRGDSAAYFCASSPELAGGPRDIQYFGAGTRLSVL.